This is a list of T cell receptor beta chains from one sample in a study of shared clonotypes between healthy human individuals. Produced via immunoSEQ multiplex PCR; TCRdb's table is partial and in-frame only. The sample yields approximately 2.1 million clones, over 90% seen once. Sample: naive CD4+ T cells from PBMCs. The receptors shown here come from a man aged 18 to 29 in good health. Some clones in this sample may be carry-over from other donors' samples. CDR3s leave out the opening cysteine and the closing phenylalanine or tryptophan.

j_call | v_call | cdr3_aa
TRBJ2-1 | TRBV6-4 | ASSEGQSSYNEQF
TRBJ1-2 | TRBV6-4 | ASSPGQRNSGYT
TRBJ1-2 | TRBV6-5 | ASRDFPQGYT
TRBJ2-7 | TRBV28 | ASTLTGYRGEQY
TRBJ1-1 | TRBV6-1 | ASSASRGALNTEAF
TRBJ1-1 | TRBV21-1 | ASSSFPGANTEAF
TRBJ2-7 | TRBV4-2 | ASSQDPEREGPNEQY
TRBJ2-1 | TRBV28 | ASSSRLTSGGYNEQF
TRBJ2-4 | TRBV27 | ASSWNGQGSIQY
TRBJ2-3 | TRBV5-1 | ASSRGTSGPTDTQY
TRBJ2-6 | TRBV18 | ASSPDSGANVLT
TRBJ2-7 | TRBV7-6 | ASSLRTSGNPDEQY
TRBJ2-7 | TRBV25-1 | ASSHRTGAPEQY
TRBJ1-1 | TRBV7-9 | ASSLNRWAF
TRBJ2-4 | TRBV4-2 | ASSQEWAFSWGGRNIQY
TRBJ2-1 | TRBV14 | ASSQDWDSNNEQF
TRBJ2-7 | TRBV6-6 | ASSYSGTDDEQY
TRBJ2-5 | TRBV30 | AWSSRGETQY
TRBJ1-1 | TRBV5-1 | ASSLDPGGREAF
TRBJ2-7 | TRBV5-8 | ASSPPDRRVYEQY
TRBJ1-1 | TRBV11-3 | ASSGGGTEAF
TRBJ1-1 | TRBV2 | ASSADGNTEAF
TRBJ2-7 | TRBV29-1 | SVESRREGLNEQY